This entry concerns a single T cell receptor beta chain. No antigen is known for it. Repertoires were generated with immunoSEQ multiplex PCR, while TCRdb's copy carries only in-frame clones and drops some. Counted here are approximately 29,000 clones, roughly 84% occurring once; the ten biggest clones make up roughly 15%. The data are from a study of lymphopenia after photon versus proton radiotherapy. Whole-study results and caveats: Only patients who died were analyzed for survival; proton advantage is unproven. After the lymphocyte nadir, photon-treated repertoires showed oligoclonal expansion, especially of CD8+ Temra cells. Under photons, naive T cells and diversity fell while effector/memory populations rose. Larger post-nadir TCR diversity loss correlated inversely with survival in deceased patients.

Germline CDR1 SGHAT, CDR2 FQDESV (reference sequence). The CDR3 covers 16 residues. V shed 1 base and J shed 5 bases, with 15 bases lying between them. The sequence derives from a woman aged 70-85 years with pancreatic cancer. The source material was peripheral blood, sampled from a patient treated with proton-based radiotherapy. This chain links TRBV11-1 with TRBJ2-1; the D call may be TRBD1 or TRBD2 (6 bases each). The CDR3 region is CASSLGAGHPDNEQFF. The CDR3 nucleotides are TGTGCCAGCAGCTTAGGGGCGGGACATCCTGACAATGAGCAGTTCTTC.